The following is a T cell receptor beta chain sequence with its context. Its antigen is unknown. These data originate in a study of T cell repertoires in cytomegalovirus infection. About the research overall: Well-studied HLA-B-restricted CMV epitopes were used in the study alongside recently identified HLA-C-restricted ones. Matching HLA type, along with CMV infection, was indicated by public TCR beta signatures.

One entry per CDR3 protein results from TCRdb running MiXCR on the reads. The sample lists about 740,000 distinct CDR3 sequences, roughly 30% occurring once. Trimming took 1 base from V and 9 from J; bases not matched to a gene: 10. Per germline, CDR1 LGHNA and CDR2 YNFKEQ. There are 18 residues in the CDR3. General study findings and limits: The ex vivo response was dominated by HLA-C-restricted CMV-specific TCR beta clonotypes. Individuals carrying CMV plus the relevant HLA were identified by cumulative frequency of public TCR beta families.

Sample: cultured PBMCs, taken from culture after CMV antigen stimulation. J is TRBJ1-6 and V is TRBV4-2, with 12 bases fitting TRBD1. The sequence was obtained from a human donor in good health (CMV status not recorded). Some clones in this sample may be carry-over from other donors' samples. CDR3 sequence: CASSQVSGTGGSTSPLHF. The CDR3 nucleotides read TGTGCCAGCAGCCAAGTATCGGGGACAGGGGGCAGTACTTCACCCCTCCACTTT.